The 31 T cell receptor beta chains below were found in one sample sequenced in a study of blood T cell repertoires in COVID-19. Assay: immunoSEQ multiplex PCR; the TCRdb copy retains only in-frame clones and omits some. The sample lists around 190,000 clones, 88% occurring once. The sample consisted of peripheral blood. The receptors were sampled from a man younger than 35 with active or convalescent COVID-19.

This chain joins TRBV24-1 and TRBJ1-2; D gene ambiguous. The V and J ends lost 4 bases and 8 bases respectively, with 13 bases between them. Germline assignment: CDR1 KGHDR and CDR2 SFDVKD. The CDR3 runs 13 residues. The CDR3 is CATSESVPRGYTF. The CDR3 bases are TGTGCCACCAGTGAGTCGGTCCCGCGGGGCTACACCTTC.

The chain combines TRBV2 with TRBJ1-1; the D gene is possibly TRBD1 (5 bases). Germline V gene data show CDR1 as SNHLY and CDR2 as FYNNEI. This CDR3 spans 12 amino acids. The CDR3: CAIRVRDTEAFF. The CDR3 nucleotides read TGTGCTATCAGGGTACGGGACACTGAAGCTTTCTTT.

J is TRBJ1-1 and V is TRBV10-3; 8 bases are a match to TRBD1. V shed 2 bases, J shed 6 bases, and the junction held 2 bases outside the gene matches. The germline gives CDR1 ENHRY, CDR2 SYGVKD. The length of the CDR3 is 13 residues. The CDR3 spells CAISERQGSEAFF. DNA of the CDR3: TGTGCCATCAGTGAGCGACAGGGGTCTGAAGCTTTCTTT.

The CDR3 nucleotides read TGTGCCAGCAGTGACTCGACAGGGGGCTCACCCCTCCACTTT. This encodes CASSDSTGGSPLHF. J is TRBJ1-6 and V is TRBV6-4, with TRBD1 matching 10 bases. The CDR3 totals 14 residues. Germline V gene lookup returns CDR1 MRHNA and CDR2 SNTAGT. Losses at the gene ends were 0 bases for V and 10 bases for J; bases not matched to a gene: 0.

This chain uses TRBV7-2 with TRBJ1-2; 10 nucleotides match TRBD1. The CDR3 totals 15 residues. Losses at the gene ends were 6 bases for V and 2 bases for J; bases not matched to a gene: 6. From germline, CDR1 is SGHTA and CDR2 FQGNSA. The chain's CDR3 is CASRGKTGGNYGYTF. The DNA for the CDR3 is TGTGCCAGCAGGGGAAAGACAGGGGGCAACTATGGCTACACCTTC.

The V call is TRBV4-1, the J call TRBJ2-2; TRBD2 agrees at 8 bases. J gave up 3 bases and V 0 bases, and 3 bases lay outside the gene matches. CDR3 length: 16 residues. CDR1 and CDR2 (germline): MGHRA, YSYEKL. CDR3 residues: CASSQDGGGDTGELFF. The CDR3 DNA reads as TGCGCCAGCAGCCAAGACGGGGGGGGCGACACCGGGGAGCTGTTTTTT.

The chain has TRBV30 and TRBJ2-5; 11 bases match TRBD2. Germline CDR1 and CDR2: GTSNPN and SVGIG (reference sequence). V gave up 1 base and J gave up 4 bases; unmatched junction bases: 2. The CDR3 is 14 amino acids. The chain's CDR3 is CAWSGTSGGETQYF. CDR3 nucleotides: TGTGCCTGGAGTGGAACTAGCGGGGGAGAGACCCAGTACTTC. Full variable domain (rest looked up from reference TRBV30 and TRBJ2-5): SQTIHQWPATLVQPVGSPLSLECTVEGTSNPNLYWYRQAAGRGLQLLFYSVGIGQISSEVPQNLSASRPQDRQFILSSKKLLLSDSGFYLCAWSGTSGGETQYFGPGTRLLVL.

CDR3 residues: CASSQWDRGNTEAFF. CDR3 bases: TGTGCCAGCAGCCAGTGGGACAGGGGGAACACTGAAGCTTTCTTT. The chain carries TRBV7-9 and TRBJ1-1; 10 nucleotides agree with TRBD1. The CDR3 consists of 15 residues. V was pared by 5 bases and J by 1 base, with 4 bases of the junction left unmatched. Germline CDR1 and CDR2: SEHNR and FQNEAQ (reference sequence).

This clone appeared once. The V and J genes are TRBV6-5 and TRBJ1-1, with D tentatively TRBD1 (5 bases). Trimming stripped 5 bases from V and 0 bases from J, with 13 bases between. The CDR3 has 15 amino acids. Per germline, CDR1 MNHEY and CDR2 SVGAGI. CDR3 sequence reads: CASSRPDRLNTEAFF. The CDR3 nucleotides are TGTGCCAGCAGTAGACCCGACAGATTGAACACTGAAGCTTTCTTT.

J is TRBJ2-7 and V is TRBV5-1; the D gene is possibly TRBD1 (5 bases). From germline, CDR1 is SGHRS and CDR2 YFSETQ. The V end lost 0 bases, the J end lost 0 bases, and 10 bases lay between the germline ends. CDR3 length equals 15 residues. The CDR3 sequence: CASSLGYRSSYEQYF. CDR3 DNA: TGCGCCAGCAGCTTGGGCTACAGGTCCTCCTACGAGCAGTACTTC.

V and J are TRBV7-8 and TRBJ1-5; D uncertain. The CDR3 covers 15 residues. CDR1 is SGHVS, CDR2 FQNEAQ, per germline. The ends were cut back, 4 bases at V and 3 bases at J, with 13 bases in the middle. The CDR3 loop is CASSSPGDYNQPQHF. The CDR3 DNA reads TGTGCCAGCAGCTCCCCTGGAGACTACAATCAGCCCCAGCATTTT.

This chain joins TRBV5-1 and TRBJ1-5, with D possibly TRBD1 on 5 matching bases. From germline, CDR1 is SGHRS and CDR2 YFSETQ. The CDR3 loop spans 14 amino acids. V was clipped by 0 bases and J by 7 bases, with 11 bases between them. The CDR3 region has the DNA TGCGCCAGCAGCTTGGATGGGGCAAGGCAGCCCCAGCATTTT. Its translation is CASSLDGARQPQHF.

This chain connects TRBV29-1 to TRBJ1-1, with D uncertain. CDR1 SQVTM and CDR2 ANQGSEA come from the germline V gene. Trimming took off 4 bases at V and 0 bases at J, with 9 bases between the two ends. CDR3 length: 13 residues. The CDR3 here is CSVVEDMNTEAFF. The CDR3 coding sequence is TGCAGCGTTGTGGAAGACATGAACACTGAAGCTTTCTTT. Supplemented by reference TRBV29-1 and TRBJ1-1, the full variable domain reads SAVISQKPSRDICQRGTSLTIQCQVDSQVTMMFWYRQQPGQSLTLIATANQGSEATYESGFVIDKFPISRPNLTFSTLTVSNMSPEDSSIYLCSVVEDMNTEAFFGQGTRLTVV.

CDR3 in DNA: TGCGCCAGCAGCCGATCGGGCTTACAGGGACTAGAGGGACCAGATACGCAGTATTTT. Amino acid sequence: CASSRSGLQGLEGPDTQYF. The V gene is TRBV5-1, the J gene TRBJ2-3; 8 bases map to TRBD2. CDR3 length: 19 residues. CDR1 and CDR2 from the germline V gene are SGHRS and YFSETQ. V shed 4 bases and J 4 bases; nucleotides not matched to a gene: 20.

The rearrangement joins TRBV5-1 to TRBJ1-2; tentative D call: TRBD1 (6 bases). V lost 3 bases and J lost 5, with 23 bases in between. CDR1 and CDR2 (germline): SGHRS, YFSETQ. CDR3 size: 17 residues. CDR3 protein: CASSWRFRGFFSYGYTF. Written as DNA, the CDR3 is TGCGCCAGCAGCTGGAGGTTTAGGGGGTTTTTCTCTTATGGCTACACCTTC.

The chain recombines TRBV3-1 (or the pseudogene TRBV3-2) with TRBJ2-1; 8 bases match TRBD2. The CDR3 is made up of 15 amino acids. Trimming cost V 3 bases and J 7 bases; bases outside gene matches: 8. CDR1 LGHDT and CDR2 YNNKEL come from the germline V gene (reference sequence). CDR3 bases: TGTGCCAGCAGCCAGGGTAGCGGGGCGCGTAATGAGCAGTTCTTC. Translating it yields CASSQGSGARNEQFF.

The chain couples TRBV30 to TRBJ1-6, with D possibly matching TRBD1 (5 bases). V lost 7 bases, J lost 6 bases, and 13 bases lay in between. The CDR3 is 13 amino acids. The germline V gene encodes CDR1 GTSNPN and CDR2 SVGIG (reference sequence). CDR3 in amino acids: CAYTTESNSPLHF. The CDR3 nucleotides are TGTGCCTATACGACAGAGTCTAATTCACCCCTCCACTTT.

The V and J genes are TRBV9 and TRBJ2-7; possible D gene TRBD1, 5 bases. The CDR3 is made up of 13 amino acids. Between the trimmed V and J ends, which lost 0 bases and 2 bases, there was a span of 6 bases. Germline V CDR1 and CDR2: SGDLS, YYNGEE. CDR3 in DNA: TGTGCCAGCAGCGTAGGACAGACCTACGAGCAGTACTTC. Encoded protein: CASSVGQTYEQYF. The complete variable domain, with remaining parts taken from reference TRBV9 and TRBJ2-7, reads DSGVTQTPKHLITATGQRVTLRCSPRSGDLSVYWYQQSLDQGLQFLIQYYNGEERAKGNILERFSAQQFPDLHSELNLSSLELGDSALYFCASSVGQTYEQYFGPGTRLTVT.

The table lists this clone with a count of one. This chain uses TRBV5-6 with TRBJ2-7; 11 nucleotides line up with TRBD1. The CDR3 loop spans 16 amino acids. Trimming cost V 4 bases and J 6 bases; bases outside gene matches: 12. Germline V gene sequence: CDR1 SGHDT, CDR2 YYEEEE. The CDR3 sequence is CASSHGTGGKLTEQYF. The CDR3 DNA sequence: TGTGCCAGCAGCCACGGGACAGGGGGGAAACTCACCGAGCAGTACTTC.

This clone appeared once. The chain recombines TRBV5-4 with TRBJ2-4, with a possible D match to TRBD1 (5 bases). V was trimmed by 3 bases and J by 0 bases, leaving 13 bases between them. The CDR3 consists of 16 residues. Germline loops: CDR1 SGHNT, CDR2 YYREEE (reference sequence). Written as DNA, the CDR3 is TGTGCCAGCAGCTCCCGAAGGGGTCTAGCCAAAAACATTCAGTACTTC. It codes for CASSSRRGLAKNIQYF.

The rearrangement links TRBV18 to TRBJ2-5; tentative D call: TRBD2 (5 bases). Trimming left V 0 bases short and J 2 bases short, with 7 bases between. The CDR3 spans 14 residues. Germline V gene data show CDR1 as KGHSH and CDR2 as LQKENI. The DNA for the CDR3 is TGTGCCAGCTCACCACCGTCGGGACAAGAGACCCAGTACTTC. Translation: CASSPPSGQETQYF.

The chain couples TRBV5-4 to TRBJ2-3; 8 bases are shared with TRBD2. Germline trimming cut 9 bases from V and 4 bases from J; bases unmatched to any gene: 10. The CDR3 runs to 14 residues. Germline lookup yields CDR1 SGHNT and CDR2 YYREEE (reference sequence). The CDR3 reads CATSGLDAADTQYF. CDR3 bases: TGTGCCACGTCGGGACTAGACGCCGCAGATACGCAGTATTTT.

The chain employs TRBV5-4 and TRBJ2-5; D remains unclear. Trimming cost V 3 bases and J 5 bases, with 11 bases left between them. This CDR3 contains 13 residues. CDR1 and CDR2 from the germline V gene are SGHNT and YYREEE (reference sequence). CDR3 protein: CASSSPVGETQYF. CDR3 bases: TGTGCCAGCAGCTCCCCTGTCGGGGAGACCCAGTACTTC.

V and J are TRBV13 and TRBJ1-2; no firm D call. The V end lost 3 bases, the J end lost 5 bases, and 16 bases lay between the germline ends. CDR1 PRHDT and CDR2 FYEKMQ come from the germline V gene (reference sequence). The CDR3 is made up of 15 amino acids. The CDR3 DNA reads TGTGCCAGCAGCTTTGGCCAGATAAAATCATATGGCTACACCTTC. Its translation: CASSFGQIKSYGYTF. Complete variable domain (other parts from reference TRBV13 and TRBJ1-2): AAGVIQSPRHLIKEKRETATLKCYPIPRHDTVYWYQQGPGQDPQFLISFYEKMQSDKGSIPDRFSAQQFSDYHSELNMSSLELGDSALYFCASSFGQIKSYGYTFGSGTRLTVV.

The CDR3 DNA is TGTGCCAGCAGTTTCCTCTCTAGCGGGAGGTTCCTCTACGAGCAGTACTTC. Translating it yields CASSFLSSGRFLYEQYF. V is TRBV6-2 or TRBV6-3 and J is TRBJ2-7, with 11 bases fitting TRBD2. V shed 4 bases and J 3 bases; nucleotides not matched to a gene: 11. CDR1 and CDR2 (germline): MNHEY, SVGEGT. This CDR3 has 17 amino acids.

This rearrangement joins TRBV5-4 to TRBJ1-1; 7 nucleotides match TRBD1. The CDR3 spans 15 residues. V shed 5 bases and J 2 bases; nucleotides not matched to a gene: 9. Germline V gene lookup returns CDR1 SGHNT and CDR2 YYREEE (reference sequence). The CDR3 nucleotides read TGTGCCAGCAGAGCAGGACAGGTGGTCAACACTGAAGCTTTCTTT. Its protein is CASRAGQVVNTEAFF.

The table lists this clone with a count of one. For the CDR3, the DNA is TGCGCCAGCAGCTCGGACGGGAGGAACACTGAAGCTTTCTTT. Translated, it gives CASSSDGRNTEAFF. The chain carries TRBV5-1 and TRBJ1-1; D ambiguous. The germline gives CDR1 SGHRS, CDR2 YFSETQ. The CDR3 covers 14 residues. V lost 3 bases and J lost 1, with 10 bases in between.

J is TRBJ1-1 and V is TRBV5-5; TRBD1 matches at 11 bases. V shed 4 bases and J 5 bases; nucleotides not matched to a gene: 10. CDR1 SGHKS and CDR2 YYEKEE come from the germline V gene (reference sequence). There are 16 residues in the CDR3. The CDR3 region is CASSLDLDRGLTEAFF. Here the CDR3 DNA reads TGTGCCAGCAGCCTTGACCTGGACAGGGGGCTAACTGAAGCTTTCTTT.

The chain joins TRBV5-6 to TRBJ2-3, with TRBD2 as a possible D gene (6 bases). The CDR3 runs to 15 residues. CDR1 SGHDT and CDR2 YYEEEE come from the germline V gene. Trimming removed 2 bases from V and 0 bases from J, with 10 bases in between. CDR3 protein: CASSFRGTSTDTQYF. In DNA form, the CDR3 reads TGTGCCAGCAGCTTTCGTGGGACTAGCACAGATACGCAGTATTTT.

CDR3 loop: CASSPSGGRWNEQFF. The CDR3, as DNA: TGTGCCAGCTCACCCTCCGGAGGGCGGTGGAATGAGCAGTTCTTC. The chain recombines TRBV18 with TRBJ2-1; D possibly corresponds to TRBD2 (6 bases). Germline values: CDR1 KGHSH, CDR2 LQKENI. Trimming removed 3 bases from V and 7 bases from J, with 16 bases in between. The CDR3 covers 15 residues.

The rearrangement uses TRBV4-1 and TRBJ2-1; TRBD2 aligns across 7 bases. From germline, CDR1 is MGHRA and CDR2 YSYEKL. The CDR3 has 16 residues. After removal of 1 base from V and 4 bases from J, the junction contained 7 bases not matched to a gene. The CDR3 spells CASSQGRGEGYNEQFF. The CDR3 DNA sequence: TGCGCCAGCAGCCAAGGACGAGGGGAGGGATACAATGAGCAGTTCTTC.